The clone carrying this T cell receptor beta chain was seen more than once but under ten times. Its specificity is not known. The sample is drawn from a study of cytomegalovirus exposure and HLA in healthy donors. V lost 5 bases and J lost 0; bases outside the gene matches: 9. The CDR3 is 16 amino acids. The germline V gene has CDR1 LNHDA and CDR2 SQIVND (reference sequence). The PCR had 60 Vbeta and 13 Jbeta primers. Measured with immunoSEQ multiplex PCR; TCRdb has only the in-frame clones, and not every one. The sample lists about 140,000 clones, 65% to 80% seen once, with approximately 1.3% in the top ten. Whole-study findings and limits: Later work associated over 15,000 TCR beta sequences with HLA alleles at 0.05 false discovery rate. TCR beta chains numbering approximately 150 were designated cytomegalovirus-associated.

This sequence was found in a male donor in good health and CMV-seropositive. Sample: PBMCs. The V and J genes are TRBV19 and TRBJ2-7; 8 bases map to TRBD2. The CDR3 is CASSPLAGLSSYEQYF. CDR3 bases: TGTGCCAGTAGTCCCTTAGCGGGACTTAGCTCCTACGAGCAGTACTTC. The full variable domain, with the rest looked up from reference TRBV19 and TRBJ2-7, is DGGITQSPKYLFRKEGQNVTLSCEQNLNHDAMYWYRQDPGQGLRLIYYSQIVNDFQKGDIAEGYSVSREKKESFPLTVTSAQKNPTAFYLCASSPLAGLSSYEQYFGPGTRLTVT.